The sequence of this TCR beta chain was determined in a study of control samples from healthy donors and cancer patients. This CDR3 has 16 residues. V was cut by 2 bases and J by 6 bases, with 17 bases left in between. The germline CDR1 and CDR2 sequences are SGDLS and YYNGEE. Libraries were prepared by immunoSEQ multiplex PCR; TCRdb keeps only in-frame clonotypes and omits some of them. The repertoire holds fewer than 200,000 clones, with roughly 92% as singletons. This rearrangement joins TRBV9 to TRBJ2-2, with D uncertain. The sequence came from a young man in good health. The source material was blood. This CDR3 reads CASSVQPFRDAGELFF. DNA of the CDR3: TGTGCCAGCAGCGTTCAGCCCTTTCGAGACGCCGGGGAGCTGTTTTTT.